One and the same sample provided the 16 T cell receptor beta chains below, sequenced in a study of shared clonotypes between healthy human individuals. Only CD45RO-negative cells positively selected for CCR7 counted as naive CD8 cells, so terminally differentiated effector memory CD45RA+ cells were excluded. TCRdb's copy holds only in-frame clones and misses some; the assay was immunoSEQ multiplex PCR. The data contain 2 million to 2.5 million clones, over 85% of them singletons. What was sequenced was naive CD8+ T cells sorted from blood. These TCRs come from a man aged 18 to 30 in good health.

V usage is TRBV2 and J usage is TRBJ2-3; 8 nucleotides match TRBD2. The CDR3 covers 15 residues. V was clipped by 2 bases and J by 10 bases; unmatched bases: 11. Germline V gene lookup returns CDR1 SNHLY and CDR2 FYNNEI. CDR3 nucleotide sequence: TGTGCCAGCAGTGAACAGGTTAGCGGGGTTAGTTCGCAGTATTTT. It codes for CASSEQVSGVSSQYF.

The chain combines TRBV6-5 with TRBJ2-7; 8 bases are a match to TRBD2. The junction had 4 bases not matched to a gene; V was cut back by 0 bases and J by 0 bases. The CDR3 totals 16 residues. The germline CDR1 and CDR2 sequences are MNHEY and SVGAGI. DNA for the CDR3: TGTGCCAGCAGTTACTCGAGCGGGAGAAGCTCCTACGAGCAGTACTTC. This codes for CASSYSSGRSSYEQYF.

This rearrangement joins TRBV9 to TRBJ1-2; D is undetermined. This CDR3 is 12 amino acids long. V was shortened by 8 bases and J by 4 bases, with 12 bases between the two germline ends. Germline V lookup: CDR1 SGDLS, CDR2 YYNGEE. CDR3 DNA: TGTGCCAGTTGGGAGGTATCCTATGGCTACACCTTC. As protein: CASWEVSYGYTF. Full variable domain (missing parts from reference TRBV9 and TRBJ1-2): DSGVTQTPKHLITATGQRVTLRCSPRSGDLSVYWYQQSLDQGLQFLIQYYNGEERAKGNILERFSAQQFPDLHSELNLSSLELGDSALYFCASWEVSYGYTFGSGTRLTVV.

The V call is TRBV6-5, the J call TRBJ1-1; tentatively, D is TRBD1 (5 bases). Trimming removed 1 base from V and 6 bases from J, with 9 bases in between. CDR1 and CDR2 (germline): MNHEY, SVGAGI. The length of the CDR3 is 13 residues. The CDR3 nucleotides read TGTGCCAGCAGTTACTACCAGGGTTCTGAAGCTTTCTTT. Protein: CASSYYQGSEAFF.

The chain uses TRBV27 and TRBJ1-6, with D possibly TRBD1 on 5 matching bases. CDR3 length equals 14 residues. Germline assignment: CDR1 MNHEY and CDR2 SMNVEV (reference sequence). Deletions cut 1 base from V and 10 bases from J, with 11 bases between. CDR3 DNA sequence: TGTGCCAGCAGTTTATGGCAGGGACGGTCACCCCTCCACTTT. Translation: CASSLWQGRSPLHF.

As regards this clone: Distinct nucleotide sequences in the sample also encode this CDR3. The gene calls are TRBV12-5 and TRBJ2-7; D unresolved. The length of the CDR3 is 13 residues. V gave up 1 base and J gave up 3 bases, with 7 bases separating them. Per germline, CDR1 LGHNT and CDR2 FRNRAP. The CDR3 DNA reads as TGTGCTAGTGGTTTGGGGACGGACTACGAGCAGTACTTC. Residues: CASGLGTDYEQYF. The full variable domain, in which reference TRBV12-5 and TRBJ2-7 provide the parts outside the CDR3, is DARVTQTPRHKVTEMGQEVTMRCQPILGHNTVFWYRQTMMQGLELLAYFRNRAPLDDSGMPKDRFSAEMPDATLATLKIQPSEPRDSAVYFCASGLGTDYEQYFGPGTRLTVT.

The chain links TRBV6-1 to TRBJ2-3; unclear D gene. V was trimmed by 7 bases and J by 3 bases, leaving 11 bases between them. Germline V gene sequence: CDR1 MNHNS, CDR2 SASEGT. There are 13 residues in the CDR3. The CDR3 here is CASIHWATDTQYF. The CDR3 nucleotides are TGTGCCAGCATCCACTGGGCTACAGATACGCAGTATTTT.

The rearrangement uses TRBV27 and TRBJ2-7, with 7 bases matching TRBD1. V lost 2 bases and J lost 4; bases outside the gene matches: 8. This CDR3 region has 15 residues. CDR1 MNHEY and CDR2 SMNVEV come from the germline V gene (reference sequence). The CDR3 bases are TGTGCCAGCAGTTTACCCGGGACAGTTATTTACGAGCAGTACTTC. This sequence encodes CASSLPGTVIYEQYF.

The genes are TRBV6-5 and TRBJ2-2, with 10 bases aligning to TRBD2. The CDR3 has 15 residues. After removal of 6 bases from V and 4 bases from J, the junction contained 5 bases not matched to a gene. Germline V gene sequence: CDR1 MNHEY, CDR2 SVGAGI. CDR3 sequence (DNA): TGTGCCAGCAGCCCACTAGCGGGGAGCACCGGGGAGCTGTTTTTT. Translation: CASSPLAGSTGELFF.

The chain has TRBV9 and TRBJ2-1; D uncertain. The CDR3 sequence is 16 residues long. The V gene lost 0 bases and the J gene lost 0 bases, with 10 bases spanning the gap. Germline CDR1 reads SGDLS; CDR2 reads YYNGEE. The CDR3 coding sequence is TGTGCCAGCAGCGTAGGTGTCGAGCCCTCCTACAATGAGCAGTTCTTC. This gives the protein CASSVGVEPSYNEQFF.

The chain links TRBV7-9 to TRBJ1-2, with D uncertain. V was clipped by 2 bases and J by 2 bases, with 9 bases between them. Germline values: CDR1 SEHNR, CDR2 FQNEAQ (reference sequence). The CDR3 contains 14 residues. The CDR3 DNA sequence: TGTGCCAGCAGCTTAAGTGAGGGCAACTATGGCTACACCTTC. It encodes CASSLSEGNYGYTF.

A single count supports this clone. This chain joins TRBV7-9 and TRBJ2-7, with D uncertain. V was cut by 1 base and J by 1 base, with 8 bases left in between. Germline V gene sequence: CDR1 SEHNR, CDR2 FQNEAQ (reference sequence). The CDR3 extends over 14 amino acids. The CDR3 loop is CASSLDVGSYEQYF. The CDR3 DNA reads TGTGCCAGCAGCTTAGACGTGGGGTCCTACGAGCAGTACTTC.

This chain uses TRBV28 with TRBJ2-3, with TRBD2 identical over 8 bases. Trimming removed 4 bases from V and 2 bases from J; junction bases left unmatched: 11. The CDR3 length is 17 residues. CDR1 is MDHEN, CDR2 SYDVKM, per germline. The CDR3 nucleotides read TGTGCCAGCAGTTCTGGGACTAGTCTAGGGGACACAGATACGCAGTATTTT. This encodes CASSSGTSLGDTDTQYF.

The chain uses TRBV2 and TRBJ2-5, with 10 positions matching TRBD2. CDR1 and CDR2 from the germline V gene are SNHLY and FYNNEI. V dropped 4 bases and J dropped 5; count of bases not matched to a gene: 7. The CDR3 runs 15 residues. CDR3 protein: CASSGVAGGRETQYF. The CDR3 DNA follows: TGTGCCAGCAGTGGGGTAGCGGGGGGACGGGAGACCCAGTACTTC.

This chain uses TRBV27 with TRBJ2-1; D call uncertain. Germline CDR1 is MNHEY and CDR2 is SMNVEV (reference sequence). Deletions cut 3 bases from V and 6 bases from J, with 15 bases between. This CDR3 is 15 amino acids long. The chain's CDR3 is CASSLVGPLSNEQFF. The CDR3 bases are TGTGCCAGCAGTTTGGTGGGCCCACTCTCCAATGAGCAGTTCTTC.

The CDR3 DNA follows: TGCGCCAGCAGCCAAGTGGCTAGCGGGGGTATTGGTGAGCAGTTCTTC. Amino acids: CASSQVASGGIGEQFF. The V gene is TRBV4-1, the J gene TRBJ2-1, with 10 bases that match TRBD2. CDR3 size: 16 residues. V was clipped by 1 base and J by 9 bases; unmatched bases: 9. Germline CDR1 is MGHRA and CDR2 is YSYEKL.